These 5 T cell receptor beta chains originate from one sample sequenced in a study of CD8+ T cells in alopecia areata. The treatment is: oral pan-JAK inhibitor, 5-10 mg twice daily. RNA, once extracted, was reverse transcribed into cDNA for use as the sequencing template. Measured with immunoSEQ multiplex PCR; TCRdb has only the in-frame clones, and not every one. The profile shows about 200,000 clones, 45% to 75% of them singletons. The sample here was CD4+ T cells sorted from blood, taken at week 4, from a patient treated with tofacitinib. Receptor source: a human donor with alopecia areata.

This clone was seen a single time. V and J are TRBV29-1 and TRBJ1-4; D unclear. Germline V gene data show CDR1 as SQVTM and CDR2 as ANQGSEA. The CDR3 covers 13 residues. The ends were cut back, 4 bases at V and 2 bases at J, with 8 bases in the middle. CDR3 nucleotides: TGCAGCGTTGGGAGTCGGACTAATGAAAAACTGTTTTTT. As protein: CSVGSRTNEKLFF.

The V gene is TRBV30, the J gene TRBJ1-1; D is possibly TRBD1 (6 bases). Per germline, CDR1 GTSNPN and CDR2 SVGIG (reference sequence). The V end lost 7 bases, the J end lost 3 bases, and 15 bases lay between the germline ends. The CDR3 sequence is 13 residues long. CDR3 DNA sequence: TGTGCCTTGATCAGGGGTCGGGACACTGAAGCTTTCTTT. Protein: CALIRGRDTEAFF.

This clone has more than one count but fewer than ten. This rearrangement joins TRBV29-1 to TRBJ2-1; D unresolved. Deletions cut 4 bases from V and 5 bases from J, with 12 bases between. This CDR3 has 13 amino acids. In germline, CDR1 is SQVTM, CDR2 ANQGSEA. CDR3 nucleotides: TGCAGCGTTGGTTGGGTAACAGACAATGAGCAGTTCTTC. This translates into CSVGWVTDNEQFF.

The V call is TRBV5-1, the J call TRBJ2-2; D is unresolved. The CDR3 extends over 15 amino acids. Trimming removed 0 bases from V and 2 bases from J, with 8 bases in between. Germline-derived CDR1 and CDR2 are SGHRS and YFSETQ. For the CDR3, the DNA is TGCGCCAGCAGCTTGGACGGCCGAAACACCGGGGAGCTGTTTTTT. It codes for CASSLDGRNTGELFF.

Remarks on this clone: In the same sample, other DNA sequences code for this CDR3. The chain uses TRBV5-1 and TRBJ2-3; D is uncertain. The CDR3 contains 12 residues. V lost 1 base and J 2 bases, leaving 2 bases between the germline ends. Germline V gene sequence: CDR1 SGHRS, CDR2 YFSETQ. CDR3 bases: TGCGCCAGCAGCTTGAACACAGATACGCAGTATTTT. This encodes CASSLNTDTQYF.